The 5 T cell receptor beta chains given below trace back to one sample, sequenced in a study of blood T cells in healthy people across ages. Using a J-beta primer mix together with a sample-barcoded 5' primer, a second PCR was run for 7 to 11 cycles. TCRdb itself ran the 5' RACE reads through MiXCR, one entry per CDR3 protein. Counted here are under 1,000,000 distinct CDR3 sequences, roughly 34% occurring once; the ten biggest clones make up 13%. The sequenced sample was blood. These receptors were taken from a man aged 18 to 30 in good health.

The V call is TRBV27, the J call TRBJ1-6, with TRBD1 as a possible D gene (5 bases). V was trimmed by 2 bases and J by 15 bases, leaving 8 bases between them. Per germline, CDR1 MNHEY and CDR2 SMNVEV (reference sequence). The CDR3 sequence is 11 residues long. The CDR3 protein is CASSLGQVLHF. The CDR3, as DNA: TGTGCCAGCAGTTTAGGACAAGTCCTCCACTTT.

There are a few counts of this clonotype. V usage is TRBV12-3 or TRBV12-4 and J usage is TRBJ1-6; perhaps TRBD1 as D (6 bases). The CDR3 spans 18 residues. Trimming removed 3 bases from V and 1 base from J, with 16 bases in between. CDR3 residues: CASSFRTVERSYNSPLHF. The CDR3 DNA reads TGTGCCAGCAGTTTCCGGACAGTTGAGAGGTCCTATAATTCACCCCTCCACTTT.

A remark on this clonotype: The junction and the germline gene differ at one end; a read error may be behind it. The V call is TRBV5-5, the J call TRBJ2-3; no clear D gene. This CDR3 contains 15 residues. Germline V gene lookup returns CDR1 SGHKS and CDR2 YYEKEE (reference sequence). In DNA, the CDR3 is TGTGCCGGCAGGACCGACGGAAGTAGCCCAGATACGCAGTATTTT. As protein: CAGRTDGSSPDTQYF.

This chain's CDR3 is CAISEAPEGRNYGYTF. The CDR3 region has the DNA TGTGCCATCAGTGAGGCACCGGAAGGGAGAAACTATGGCTACACCTTC. This sequence joins TRBV10-3 and TRBJ1-2; D is unclear. The germline gives CDR1 ENHRY, CDR2 SYGVKD. The V end was cut by 2 bases, the J end by 2 bases, with 15 bases between. This CDR3 spans 16 amino acids.

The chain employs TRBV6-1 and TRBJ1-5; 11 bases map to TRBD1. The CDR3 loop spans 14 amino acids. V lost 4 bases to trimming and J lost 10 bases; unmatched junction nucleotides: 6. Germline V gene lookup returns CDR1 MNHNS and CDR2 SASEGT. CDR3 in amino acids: CASSGGQGGSPQHF. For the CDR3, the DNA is TGTGCCAGCAGTGGGGGACAGGGGGGCTCTCCCCAGCATTTT.